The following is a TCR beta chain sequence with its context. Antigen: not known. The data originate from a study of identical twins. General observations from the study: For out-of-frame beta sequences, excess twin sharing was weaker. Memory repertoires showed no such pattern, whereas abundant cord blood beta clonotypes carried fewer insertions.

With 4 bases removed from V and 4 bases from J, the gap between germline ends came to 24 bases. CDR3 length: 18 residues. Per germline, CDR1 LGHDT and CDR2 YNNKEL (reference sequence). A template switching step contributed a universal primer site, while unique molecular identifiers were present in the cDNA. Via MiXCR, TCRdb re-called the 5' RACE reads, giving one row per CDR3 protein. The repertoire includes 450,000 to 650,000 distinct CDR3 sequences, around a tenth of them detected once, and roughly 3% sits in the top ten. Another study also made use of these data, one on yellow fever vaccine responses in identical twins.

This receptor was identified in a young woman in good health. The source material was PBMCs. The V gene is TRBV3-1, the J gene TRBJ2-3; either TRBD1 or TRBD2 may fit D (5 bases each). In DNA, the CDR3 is TGTGCCAGCAGCCGCATGAAGGGACCAGACCTCTCCCCAGATACGCAGTATTTT. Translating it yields CASSRMKGPDLSPDTQYF.